The T cell receptor (beta chain) under discussion was sequenced for a study of blood T cell repertoires in COVID-19. Overall study: Sites across the United States, Italy and Spain contributed samples from acute and convalescent COVID-19. T cells, B-cell-depleted T cells, or PBMCs provided the cDNA or gDNA that served as material.

In the original processing: Reference gene primer amplification in the assay estimated nucleated cell counts. Profiled with immunoSEQ multiplex PCR; TCRdb holds only in-frame clones, not every one. The D gene and trimming were derived from the DNA, and the V and J assignments and clone size from that table. The profile shows nearly 350,000 clones, approximately 82% of them singletons. This clone showed up just a few times. This TCR was sampled from a man between 25 and 39 years old with active or convalescent COVID-19. Input material: peripheral blood.

The CDR3 is CASSPRPTVSTDTQYF. DNA of the CDR3: TGTGCCAGCAGTCCGCGCCCGACAGTTAGCACAGATACGCAGTATTTT. The chain is built from TRBV28 and TRBJ2-3; possible D gene TRBD1, 5 bases. V was pared by 5 bases and J by 0 bases, with 15 bases between. The CDR3 spans 16 residues. Germline V gives CDR1 MDHEN, CDR2 SYDVKM.